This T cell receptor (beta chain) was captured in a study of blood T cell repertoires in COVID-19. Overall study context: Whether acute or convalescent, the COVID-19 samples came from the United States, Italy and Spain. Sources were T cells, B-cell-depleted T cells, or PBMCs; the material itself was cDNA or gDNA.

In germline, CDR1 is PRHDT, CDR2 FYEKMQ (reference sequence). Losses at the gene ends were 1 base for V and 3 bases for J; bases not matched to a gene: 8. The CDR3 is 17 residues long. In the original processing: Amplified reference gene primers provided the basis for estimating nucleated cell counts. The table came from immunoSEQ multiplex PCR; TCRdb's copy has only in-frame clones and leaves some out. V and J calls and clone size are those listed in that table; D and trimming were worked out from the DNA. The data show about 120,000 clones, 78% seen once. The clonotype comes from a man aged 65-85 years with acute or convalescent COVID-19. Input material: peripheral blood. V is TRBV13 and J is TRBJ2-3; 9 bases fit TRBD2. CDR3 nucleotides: TGTGCCAGCAGCTTAGATGGGACTAGCCGGGGTACAGATACGCAGTATTTT. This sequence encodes CASSLDGTSRGTDTQYF.